Listed here are 24 T cell receptor beta chains from one sample, sequenced in a study of cytomegalovirus exposure and HLA in healthy donors. This PCR relied on a set of 60 Vbeta primers and 13 Jbeta primers. This table comes from immunoSEQ multiplex PCR, and its TCRdb copy is limited to in-frame clones, with some not included. This sample has 60,000 to 90,000 clones, with 75% to 85% found just once. Sequencing used PBMCs. All receptors derive from a man aged 70 or older in good health and CMV-seropositive.

This clone is termed medium-sized. The rearrangement joins TRBV5-1 to TRBJ2-1; TRBD2 aligns across 8 bases. Unmatched junction bases numbered 12, after V lost 4 bases and J lost 9 bases. The CDR3 totals 15 residues. Germline assignment: CDR1 SGHRS and CDR2 YFSETQ. DNA of the CDR3: TGCGCCAGCAGCCAGACCCTCCAGCGGGAGAGTGAGCAGTTCTTC. As protein: CASSQTLQRESEQFF.

The CDR3 spells CASSLSLSADTQYF. The CDR3 bases are TGTGCCAGCAGCTTAAGCCTGTCGGCAGATACGCAGTATTTT. The rearrangement uses TRBV7-8 and TRBJ2-3; D unclear. The germline V gene has CDR1 SGHVS and CDR2 FQNEAQ. The CDR3 contains 14 residues. Trimming pared 2 bases from V and 4 bases from J, leaving 10 bases between.

The chain couples TRBV5-1 to TRBJ1-1; no reliable D call. With 1 base removed from V and 3 bases from J, the gap between germline ends came to 13 bases. CDR3 size: 15 residues. Germline CDR1 SGHRS, CDR2 YFSETQ. The CDR3 DNA is TGCGCCAGCAGCTTGTTCGGTAGTCCGGACACTGAAGCTTTCTTT. This encodes CASSLFGSPDTEAFF.

V usage is TRBV10-1 and J usage is TRBJ2-6; TRBD1 is a possible D gene (6 bases). Germline-derived CDR1 and CDR2 are WNHNN and SYGVQD (reference sequence). The CDR3 spans 17 residues. V was trimmed by 0 bases and J by 1 base, leaving 10 bases between them. This CDR3 reads CASSESSGESGANVLTF. The CDR3 DNA sequence: TGCGCCAGCAGTGAGTCGTCAGGGGAATCTGGGGCCAACGTCCTGACTTTC.

The rearrangement links TRBV5-4 to TRBJ1-6, with TRBD1 identical over 9 bases. Trimming at V came to 1 base and at J to 7 bases, leaving 6 bases not matched to a gene. Germline CDR1 and CDR2: SGHNT and YYREEE (reference sequence). The CDR3 contains 16 residues. CDR3 nucleotide sequence: TGTGCCAGCAGCTTGTCACAGGGGGCCGGAAATTCACCCCTCCACTTT. Amino acids: CASSLSQGAGNSPLHF.

The chain recombines TRBV7-2 with TRBJ2-7; D remains unclear. CDR3 length: 13 amino acids. The germline gives CDR1 SGHTA, CDR2 FQGNSA. Between the trimmed V and J ends, which lost 5 bases and 6 bases, there was a span of 14 bases. DNA for the CDR3: TGTGCCAGCAGCCCGCCTCTAGTTCCCGAGCAGTACTTC. Encoded protein: CASSPPLVPEQYF.

The V gene is TRBV18, the J gene TRBJ2-2, with D perhaps matching TRBD2 (6 bases). V lost 3 bases and J lost 10, with 12 bases in between. There are 13 residues in the CDR3. Looked up from germline, CDR1 is KGHSH and CDR2 is LQKENI. The CDR3 loop reads CASSPGGREELFF. The CDR3 nucleotides read TGTGCCAGCTCACCGGGGGGACGGGAGGAGCTGTTTTTT.

The chain employs TRBV6-6 and TRBJ2-7; perhaps TRBD1 as D (5 bases). The length of the CDR3 is 13 residues. The ends were cut back, 8 bases at V and 6 bases at J, with 17 bases in the middle. CDR1 is MNHNY, CDR2 SVGAGI, per germline (reference sequence). CDR3 sequence reads: CASQGRAVIEQYF. CDR3 coding DNA: TGTGCCAGCCAGGGCAGGGCGGTTATCGAGCAGTACTTC.

V and J are TRBV10-1 and TRBJ2-3; TRBD2 agrees at 9 bases. Germline trimming cut 4 bases from V and 4 bases from J; bases unmatched to any gene: 3. From germline, CDR1 is WNHNN and CDR2 SYGVQD (reference sequence). The CDR3 is made up of 14 amino acids. The DNA for the CDR3 is TGCGCCAGCAGTGGTAGCGGGGGCCCAGATACGCAGTATTTT. Its translation is CASSGSGGPDTQYF.

V and J are TRBV28 and TRBJ1-5, with D hard to call. Germline V lookup: CDR1 MDHEN, CDR2 SYDVKM. Trimming took off 5 bases at V and 4 bases at J, with 6 bases between the two ends. The CDR3 consists of 12 residues. For the CDR3, the DNA is TGTGCCAGCAGTCCACTGAATCAGCCCCAGCATTTT. This encodes CASSPLNQPQHF.

This chain uses TRBV7-2 with TRBJ2-1; 13 bases agree with TRBD2. Germline CDR1 is SGHTA and CDR2 is FQGNSA. The CDR3 contains 13 residues. The V segment lost 3 bases and the J segment 15 bases; nucleotides outside the gene matches: 5. CDR3 in DNA: TGTGCCAGCAGCTTCTATACTAGCGGGGGGGGGTTCTTC. Encoded protein: CASSFYTSGGGFF.

The CDR3 loop reads CASSKGVQETQYF. CDR3 sequence (DNA): TGTGCCAGCAGCAAGGGGGTTCAAGAGACCCAGTACTTC. The chain couples TRBV11-2 to TRBJ2-5; possibly TRBD1 for D (6 bases). The CDR3 runs to 13 residues. CDR1 and CDR2 (germline): SGHAT, FQNNGV. V was cut by 5 bases and J by 2 bases, with 9 bases left in between.

This chain joins TRBV5-8 and TRBJ2-7; 8 positions agree with TRBD2. Losses at the gene ends were 6 bases for V and 3 bases for J; bases not matched to a gene: 14. Germline V gene data show CDR1 as SGHTS and CDR2 as YDEGEE. The CDR3 length is 16 residues. The chain's CDR3 is CASNPRRGGDFYEQYF. For the CDR3, the DNA is TGTGCCAGCAACCCTCGACGGGGGGGAGACTTCTACGAGCAGTACTTC.

The chain joins TRBV6-6 to TRBJ1-1; TRBD1 matches 8 bases. Germline V lookup: CDR1 MNHNY, CDR2 SVGAGI (reference sequence). The CDR3 sequence is 16 residues long. The junction had 10 bases not matched to a gene; V was cut back by 4 bases and J by 3 bases. CDR3 loop: CASSSQTGAGDTEAFF. The CDR3 coding sequence is TGTGCCAGCAGTTCCCAGACAGGGGCGGGAGACACTGAAGCTTTCTTT.

The chain uses TRBV6-5 and TRBJ1-5, with a possible D match to TRBD1 (6 bases). In germline, CDR1 is MNHEY, CDR2 SVGAGI. This CDR3 has 13 residues. Trimming shortened V by 6 bases and J by 2 bases, and 8 bases separated the two germline ends. The CDR3 reads CASRPGGNQPQHF. Here the CDR3 DNA reads TGTGCCAGCAGGCCAGGGGGCAATCAGCCCCAGCATTTT.

The chain couples TRBV9 to TRBJ2-3, with 12 bases identical to TRBD2. Losses at the gene ends were 3 bases for V and 4 bases for J; bases not matched to a gene: 0. The CDR3 runs 14 residues. Germline-derived CDR1 and CDR2 are SGDLS and YYNGEE. CDR3 loop: CASSGTSGADTQYF. The CDR3 region has the DNA TGTGCCAGCAGCGGGACTAGCGGGGCAGATACGCAGTATTTT.

The chain has TRBV7-9 and TRBJ1-1; 7 bases agree with TRBD1. V lost 5 bases to trimming and J lost 2 bases; unmatched junction nucleotides: 8. There are 15 residues in the CDR3. Germline V CDR1 and CDR2: SEHNR, FQNEAQ (reference sequence). The CDR3 protein is CASSPSNRGNTEAFF. Written as DNA, the CDR3 is TGTGCCAGCAGCCCGTCCAACAGGGGTAACACTGAAGCTTTCTTT.

The chain couples TRBV9 to TRBJ2-1; D is perhaps TRBD1 (5 bases). The CDR3 covers 14 residues. Germline V CDR1 and CDR2: SGDLS, YYNGEE. Trimming took off 4 bases at V and 9 bases at J, with 17 bases between the two ends. The chain's CDR3 is CASSTATGAIEQFF. Written as DNA, the CDR3 is TGTGCCAGCAGCACCGCTACTGGGGCTATTGAGCAGTTCTTC.

The chain uses TRBV6-5 and TRBJ1-1; a weak D match, TRBD1 (6 bases). The CDR3 is made up of 13 amino acids. Germline-derived CDR1 and CDR2 are MNHEY and SVGAGI. Trimming pared 7 bases from V and 0 bases from J, leaving 9 bases between. As DNA, the CDR3 is TGTGCCAGCAATACAGGGATGAACACTGAAGCTTTCTTT. Its translation: CASNTGMNTEAFF.

V gene TRBV6-5 combines with J gene TRBJ2-7; maybe TRBD1 (5 bases). From germline, CDR1 is MNHEY and CDR2 SVGAGI. Trimming removed 0 bases at V and 1 base at J, with 7 bases between. This CDR3 comprises 14 residues. CDR3 bases: TGTGCCAGCAGTTACTCACAGGTATCCTACGAGCAGTACTTC. This sequence encodes CASSYSQVSYEQYF.

The chain uses TRBV6-1 and TRBJ2-7; D not certain. The CDR3 extends over 12 amino acids. V was shortened by 1 base and J by 9 bases, with 10 bases between the two germline ends. Germline CDR1 and CDR2: MNHNS and SASEGT. CDR3 nucleotide sequence: TGTGCCAGCAGTGAAGAACAACGAAGGCAGTACTTC. This sequence encodes CASSEEQRRQYF.

This chain links TRBV7-9 with TRBJ2-5; D is perhaps TRBD2 (6 bases). The CDR3 consists of 14 residues. With 1 base removed from V and 5 bases from J, the gap between germline ends came to 11 bases. Germline V lookup: CDR1 SEHNR, CDR2 FQNEAQ (reference sequence). The chain's CDR3 is CASSLGGVGETQYF. The CDR3 region has the DNA TGTGCCAGCAGCTTAGGCGGGGTTGGGGAGACCCAGTACTTC.

This chain uses TRBV5-4 with TRBJ2-5, with D hard to call. The CDR3 is 13 residues long. V lost 2 bases to trimming and J lost 5 bases, with 10 bases between them. The germline V gene encodes CDR1 SGHNT and CDR2 YYREEE (reference sequence). CDR3 residues: CASSFFERETQYF. DNA of the CDR3: TGTGCCAGCAGCTTCTTCGAACGGGAGACCCAGTACTTC.

Only one count was recorded for this clone. This sequence joins TRBV6-5 and TRBJ2-5, with a possible D match to TRBD1 (5 bases). Trimming cost V 5 bases and J 4 bases, with 11 bases left between them. Germline assignment: CDR1 MNHEY and CDR2 SVGAGI. This CDR3 is built from 13 residues. The CDR3 DNA follows: TGTGCCAGCAGTGCCCAGGGATTAGAGACCCAGTACTTC. This encodes CASSAQGLETQYF.